This T cell receptor beta chain derives from a study of blood T cell repertoires in COVID-19. This table comes from immunoSEQ multiplex PCR, and its TCRdb copy is limited to in-frame clones, with some not included. The repertoire includes approximately 180,000 clones, around 85% of them detected once, and over 9.5% sits in the top ten. This CDR3 contains 16 residues. The V and J ends lost 3 bases and 3 bases, in that order; junction bases with no gene match: 8. Germline CDR1 is MDHEN and CDR2 is SYDVKM. The source is a human donor with active or convalescent COVID-19. The donor label of this sample is uncertain. The sample taken for sequencing was peripheral blood. This chain uses TRBV28 with TRBJ2-3; 8 nucleotides align to TRBD1. The CDR3 DNA sequence: TGTGCCAGCAGTTTCCCGAGACAGGGGAAAACAGATACGCAGTATTTT. Encoded protein: CASSFPRQGKTDTQYF.